This record looks at one T cell receptor beta chain sequence and its context. Its antigen is unknown. The data are from a study of T cell responses to AZD1222 COVID-19 vaccine. Study-wide results and caveats: Donors were mostly white British, more females; clonal diversity possibly underestimated. Targets within unmutated variant regions were reportedly found for nearly half of spike-specific TCRs. Mapped onto spike, vaccine-associated CD4 TCRs spanned it and were dominant at 160-218 and 743-854. Spike-specific TCR breadth and depth grew following two AZD1222 doses.

V lost 1 base, J lost 0 bases, and 4 bases lay in between. This CDR3 has 15 amino acids. Germline CDR1 and CDR2: SGHAT and FQNNGV. The table came from immunoSEQ multiplex PCR; TCRdb's copy has only in-frame clones and leaves some out. Here the sample spans approximately 76,000 clones, about nine tenths being singletons. This TCR derives from an adult in good health. Sample: peripheral blood, taken on day 0 of AZD1222 vaccination. This rearrangement joins TRBV11-2 to TRBJ2-6; D remains unclear. The CDR3, as DNA: TGTGCCAGCAGCTTAGTGCCCTCTGGGGCCAACGTCCTGACTTTC. It translates to CASSLVPSGANVLTF.